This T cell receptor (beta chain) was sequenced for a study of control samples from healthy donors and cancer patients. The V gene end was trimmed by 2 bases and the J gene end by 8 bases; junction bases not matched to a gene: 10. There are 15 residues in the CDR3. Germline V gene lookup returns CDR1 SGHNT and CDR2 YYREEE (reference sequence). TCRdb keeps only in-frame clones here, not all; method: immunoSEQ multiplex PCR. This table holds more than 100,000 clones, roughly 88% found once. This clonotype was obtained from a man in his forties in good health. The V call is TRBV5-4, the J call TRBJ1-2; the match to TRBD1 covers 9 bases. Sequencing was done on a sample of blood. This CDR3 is CASSFRTGEWVGYTF. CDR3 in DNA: TGTGCCAGCAGCTTTAGGACAGGGGAGTGGGTCGGCTACACCTTC.